This TCR beta chain is drawn from a study of blood T cells in healthy people across ages. The CDR3 runs 15 residues. V lost 3 bases, J lost 2 bases, and 4 bases stayed unmatched. With a J-beta primer mix and a sample-barcoded 5' primer, a second PCR ran roughly 6 to 11 cycles. TCRdb fed the 5' RACE reads into MiXCR, producing one record per CDR3 protein. The sample carries 750,000 to 850,000 distinct CDR3 sequences, approximately 25% recorded once. These data also formed part of another study, on T cells of mothers and their children. That publication notes: Detection yielded no persistent microchimeric T cell clones.

The TCR comes from a boy aged 10-17 years in good health. Sequenced input: blood. The genes are TRBV12-3 or TRBV12-4 and TRBJ2-1; 7 nucleotides agree with TRBD1. CDR3 bases: TGTGCCAGCAGTTTTGTCCAGGGGGCCTACAATGAGCAGTTCTTC. Translation gives CASSFVQGAYNEQFF.